The subject of this entry is one TCR beta chain. This sample was taken from a study of blood T cells in healthy people across ages. The second PCR ran about 6 to 12 cycles with a sample-barcoded 5' primer and J-beta primers. Through a template-switch adaptor with 12 random nucleotides, each cDNA molecule received a tag. TCRdb redid the calling of the 5' RACE reads with MiXCR, one entry per CDR3 protein. Of about 1.4 million distinct CDR3 sequences in the sample, roughly 64% were seen once. Isolated per sample were at least 7 million PBMCs. Each sample provided at least 5 micrograms of extracted total RNA. From germline, CDR1 is DFQATT and CDR2 SNEGSKA (reference sequence). The CDR3 is 14 amino acids. V was pared by 5 bases and J by 3 bases, with 5 bases of the junction left unmatched.

This receptor was taken from a man aged 18 to 35 in good health. This chain connects TRBV20-1 to TRBJ2-3, with TRBD2 identical over 10 bases. Sequencing was performed on blood. The CDR3 sequence is CSARTSGATDTQYF. CDR3 bases: TGCAGTGCTCGAACTAGCGGGGCTACAGATACGCAGTATTTT.